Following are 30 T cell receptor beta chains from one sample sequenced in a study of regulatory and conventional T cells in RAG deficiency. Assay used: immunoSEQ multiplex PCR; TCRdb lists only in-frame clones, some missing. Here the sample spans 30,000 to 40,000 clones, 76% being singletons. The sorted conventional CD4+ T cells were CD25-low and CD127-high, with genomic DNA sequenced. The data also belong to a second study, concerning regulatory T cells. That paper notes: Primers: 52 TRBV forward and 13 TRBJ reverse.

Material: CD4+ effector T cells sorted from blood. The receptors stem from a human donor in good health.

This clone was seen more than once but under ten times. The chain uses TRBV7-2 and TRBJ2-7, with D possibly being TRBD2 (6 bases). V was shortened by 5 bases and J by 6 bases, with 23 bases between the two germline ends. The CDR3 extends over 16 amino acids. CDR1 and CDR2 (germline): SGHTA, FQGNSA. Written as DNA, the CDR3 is TGTGCCAGCAGCCCCGTCCCGGGACTCGCGAAGGGCGAGCAGTACTTC. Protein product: CASSPVPGLAKGEQYF. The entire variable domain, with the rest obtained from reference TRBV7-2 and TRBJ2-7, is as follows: GAGVSQSPSNKVTEKGKDVELRCDPISGHTALYWYRQSLGQGLEFLIYFQGNSAPDKSGLPSDRFSAERTGGSVSTLTIQRTQQEDSAVYLCASSPVPGLAKGEQYFGPGTRLTVT.

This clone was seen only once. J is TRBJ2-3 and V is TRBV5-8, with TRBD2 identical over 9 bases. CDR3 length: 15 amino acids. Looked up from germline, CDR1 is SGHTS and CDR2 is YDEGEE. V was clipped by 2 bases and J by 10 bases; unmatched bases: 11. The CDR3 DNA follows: TGTGCCAGCAGCTTCGGGACTAGCCGAATCCAAGCGCAGTATTTT. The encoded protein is CASSFGTSRIQAQYF. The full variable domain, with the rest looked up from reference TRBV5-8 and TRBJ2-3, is EAGVTQSPTHLIKTRGQQATLRCSPISGHTSVYWYQQALGLGLQFLLWYDEGEERNRGNFPPRFSGRQFPNYSSELNVNALELEDSALYLCASSFGTSRIQAQYFGPGTRLTVL.

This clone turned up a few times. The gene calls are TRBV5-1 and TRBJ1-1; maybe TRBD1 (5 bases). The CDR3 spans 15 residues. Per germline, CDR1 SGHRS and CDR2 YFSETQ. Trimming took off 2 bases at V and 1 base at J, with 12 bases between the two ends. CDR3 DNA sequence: TGCGCCAGCAGCTTAGGGGACGTTAGGAACACTGAAGCTTTCTTT. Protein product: CASSLGDVRNTEAFF.

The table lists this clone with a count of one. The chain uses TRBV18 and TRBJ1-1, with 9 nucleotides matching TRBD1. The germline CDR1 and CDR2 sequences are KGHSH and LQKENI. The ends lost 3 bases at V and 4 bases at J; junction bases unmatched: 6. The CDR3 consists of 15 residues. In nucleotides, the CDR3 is TGTGCCAGCTCACCGCAACAGGGGGCGGGCACTGAAGCTTTCTTT. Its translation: CASSPQQGAGTEAFF.

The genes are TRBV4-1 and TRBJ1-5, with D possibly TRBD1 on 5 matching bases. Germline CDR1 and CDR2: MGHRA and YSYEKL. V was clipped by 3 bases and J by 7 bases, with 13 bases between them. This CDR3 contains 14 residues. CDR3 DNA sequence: TGCGCCAGCAGCCAGATGCAGGGAAGCCAGCCCCAGCATTTT. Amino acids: CASSQMQGSQPQHF.

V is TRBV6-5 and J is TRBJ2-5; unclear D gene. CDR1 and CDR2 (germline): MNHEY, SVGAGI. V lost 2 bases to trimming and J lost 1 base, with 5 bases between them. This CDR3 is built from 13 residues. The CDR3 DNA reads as TGTGCCAGCAGTTACGGGCCCCAAGAGACCCAGTACTTC. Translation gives CASSYGPQETQYF.

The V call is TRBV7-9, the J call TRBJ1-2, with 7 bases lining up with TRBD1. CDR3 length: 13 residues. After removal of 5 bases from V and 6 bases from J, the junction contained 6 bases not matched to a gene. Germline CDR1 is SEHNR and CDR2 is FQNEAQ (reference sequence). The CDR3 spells CASSRGTENGYTF. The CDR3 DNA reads TGTGCCAGCAGCCGTGGGACAGAGAATGGCTACACCTTC.

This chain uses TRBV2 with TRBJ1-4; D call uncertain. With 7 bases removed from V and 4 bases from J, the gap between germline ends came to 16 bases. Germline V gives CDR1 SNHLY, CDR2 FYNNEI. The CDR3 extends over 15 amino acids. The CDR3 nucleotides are TGTGCCAGCAAGAAACAAGGGAACAGTAATGAAAAACTGTTTTTT. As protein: CASKKQGNSNEKLFF.

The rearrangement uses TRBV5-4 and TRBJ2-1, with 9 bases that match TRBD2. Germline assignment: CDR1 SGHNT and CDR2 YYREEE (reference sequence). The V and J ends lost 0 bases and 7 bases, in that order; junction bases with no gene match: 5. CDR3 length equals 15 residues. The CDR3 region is CASSLGLAGRNEQFF. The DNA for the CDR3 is TGTGCCAGCAGCTTGGGCCTAGCGGGGAGGAATGAGCAGTTCTTC.

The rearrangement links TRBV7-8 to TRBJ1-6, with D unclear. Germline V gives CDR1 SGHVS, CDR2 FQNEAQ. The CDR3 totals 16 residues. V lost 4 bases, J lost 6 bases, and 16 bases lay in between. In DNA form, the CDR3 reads TGTGCCAGCAGCTCGCCCGCGGGCAGGATTAATTCACCCCTCCACTTT. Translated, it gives CASSSPAGRINSPLHF.

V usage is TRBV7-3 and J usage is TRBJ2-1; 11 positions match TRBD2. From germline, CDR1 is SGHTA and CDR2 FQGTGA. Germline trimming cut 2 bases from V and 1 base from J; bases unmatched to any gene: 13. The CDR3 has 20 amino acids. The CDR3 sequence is CASSLHGLAGGPFSYNEQFF. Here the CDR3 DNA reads TGTGCCAGCAGCTTACACGGGCTAGCGGGGGGCCCGTTTTCCTACAATGAGCAGTTCTTC.

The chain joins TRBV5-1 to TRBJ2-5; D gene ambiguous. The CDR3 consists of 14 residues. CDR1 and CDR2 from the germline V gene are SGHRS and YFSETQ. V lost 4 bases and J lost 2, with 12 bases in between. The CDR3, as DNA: TGCGCCAGCAGCAAACGGGCAACTCAAGAGACCCAGTACTTC. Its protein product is CASSKRATQETQYF.

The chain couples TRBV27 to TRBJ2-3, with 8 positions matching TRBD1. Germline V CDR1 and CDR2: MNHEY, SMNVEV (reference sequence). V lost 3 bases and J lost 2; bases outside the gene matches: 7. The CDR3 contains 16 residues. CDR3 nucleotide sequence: TGTGCCAGCAGTTTCGCTCGGACAGGGCACACAGATACGCAGTATTTT. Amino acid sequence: CASSFARTGHTDTQYF.

CDR3 sequence reads: CASSSHRGMGMNTEAFF. CDR3 coding DNA: TGTGCCAGCAGTAGTCACAGGGGGATGGGGATGAACACTGAAGCTTTCTTT. This chain links TRBV21-1 with TRBJ1-1; TRBD1 is the table's D call and was not checked against the DNA. TRBV21-1 is a listed pseudogene. There are 17 residues in the CDR3.

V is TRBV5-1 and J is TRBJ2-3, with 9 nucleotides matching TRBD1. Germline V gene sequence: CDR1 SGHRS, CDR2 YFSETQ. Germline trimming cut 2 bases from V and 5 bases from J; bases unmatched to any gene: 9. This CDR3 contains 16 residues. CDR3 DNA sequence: TGCGCCAGCAGCTTCAAGGGACAGGGCGTGGGAGATACGCAGTATTTT. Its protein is CASSFKGQGVGDTQYF. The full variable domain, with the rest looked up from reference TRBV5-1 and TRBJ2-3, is KAGVTQTPRYLIKTRGQQVTLSCSPISGHRSVSWYQQTPGQGLQFLFEYFSETQRNKGNFPGRFSGRQFSNSRSEMNVSTLELGDSALYLCASSFKGQGVGDTQYFGPGTRLTVL.

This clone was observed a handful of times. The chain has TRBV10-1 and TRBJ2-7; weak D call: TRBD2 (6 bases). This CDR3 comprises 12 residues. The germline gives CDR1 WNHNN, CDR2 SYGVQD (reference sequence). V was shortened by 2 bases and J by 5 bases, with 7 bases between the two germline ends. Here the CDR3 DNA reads TGCGCCAGCAGTGAGATAGCGGACGAGCAGTACTTC. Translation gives CASSEIADEQYF.

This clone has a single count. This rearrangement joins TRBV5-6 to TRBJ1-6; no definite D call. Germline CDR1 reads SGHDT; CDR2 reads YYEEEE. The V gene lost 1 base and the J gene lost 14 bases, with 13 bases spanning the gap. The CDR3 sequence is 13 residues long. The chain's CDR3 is CASSLWSGMALHF. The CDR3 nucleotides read TGTGCCAGCAGCTTGTGGAGCGGGATGGCCCTCCACTTT.

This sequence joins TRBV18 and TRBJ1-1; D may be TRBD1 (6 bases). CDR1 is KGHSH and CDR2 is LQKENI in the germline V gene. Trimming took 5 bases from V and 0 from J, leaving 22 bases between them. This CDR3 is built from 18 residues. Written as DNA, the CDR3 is TGTGCCAGCTCATCAGGGGCAGGCAGGACCCCGATGAACACTGAAGCTTTCTTT. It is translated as CASSSGAGRTPMNTEAFF.

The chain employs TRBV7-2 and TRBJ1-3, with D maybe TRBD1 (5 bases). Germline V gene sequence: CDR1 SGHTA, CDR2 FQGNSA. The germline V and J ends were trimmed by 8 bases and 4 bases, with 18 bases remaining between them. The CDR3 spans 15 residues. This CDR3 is CASLSGPQGGNTIYF. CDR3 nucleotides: TGTGCCAGCCTGTCGGGACCCCAAGGCGGAAACACCATATATTTT.

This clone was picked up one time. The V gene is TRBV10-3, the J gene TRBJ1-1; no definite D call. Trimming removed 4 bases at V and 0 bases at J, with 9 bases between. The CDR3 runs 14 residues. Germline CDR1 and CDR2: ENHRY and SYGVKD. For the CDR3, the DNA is TGTGCCATCAGTGTTCAACAGATGAACACTGAAGCTTTCTTT. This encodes CAISVQQMNTEAFF.

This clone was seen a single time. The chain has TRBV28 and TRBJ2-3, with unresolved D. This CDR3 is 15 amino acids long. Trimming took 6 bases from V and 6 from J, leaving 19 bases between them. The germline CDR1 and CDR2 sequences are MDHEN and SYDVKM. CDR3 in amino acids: CASSPDFSGLDTQYF. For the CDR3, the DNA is TGTGCCAGCAGCCCCGATTTTTCGGGTTTGGATACGCAGTATTTT.

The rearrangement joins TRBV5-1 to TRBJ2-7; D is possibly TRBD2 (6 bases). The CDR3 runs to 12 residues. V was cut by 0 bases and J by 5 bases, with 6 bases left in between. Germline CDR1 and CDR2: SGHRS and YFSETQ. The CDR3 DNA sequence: TGCGCCAGCAGCTTGGGGGGGGACGAGCAGTACTTC. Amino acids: CASSLGGDEQYF.

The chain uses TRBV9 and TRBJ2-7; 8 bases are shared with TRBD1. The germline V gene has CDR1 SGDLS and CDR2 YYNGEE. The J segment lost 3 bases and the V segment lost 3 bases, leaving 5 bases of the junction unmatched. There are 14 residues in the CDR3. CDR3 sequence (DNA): TGTGCCAGCAGCGCCGGGGACAGGCTCTACGAGCAGTACTTC. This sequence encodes CASSAGDRLYEQYF.

This CDR3 reads CAWKLLGGGADGELFF. The CDR3 nucleotides are TGTGCCTGGAAATTATTAGGCGGGGGGGCCGACGGGGAGCTGTTTTTT. The V gene is TRBV30, the J gene TRBJ2-2, with TRBD2 matching 9 bases. The CDR3 totals 16 residues. V was pared by 4 bases and J by 7 bases, with 13 bases of the junction left unmatched. Germline lookup yields CDR1 GTSNPN and CDR2 SVGIG (reference sequence). The complete variable domain, with remaining parts taken from reference TRBV30 and TRBJ2-2, reads SQTIHQWPATLVQPVGSPLSLECTVEGTSNPNLYWYRQAAGRGLQLLFYSVGIGQISSEVPQNLSASRPQDRQFILSSKKLLLSDSGFYLCAWKLLGGGADGELFFGEGSRLTVL.

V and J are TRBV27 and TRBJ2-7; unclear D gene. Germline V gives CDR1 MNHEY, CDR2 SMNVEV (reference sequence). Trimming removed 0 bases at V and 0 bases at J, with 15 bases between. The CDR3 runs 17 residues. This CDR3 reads CASSLSARTALSYEQYF. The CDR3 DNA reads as TGTGCCAGCAGTTTATCCGCTAGGACCGCTCTCTCCTACGAGCAGTACTTC.

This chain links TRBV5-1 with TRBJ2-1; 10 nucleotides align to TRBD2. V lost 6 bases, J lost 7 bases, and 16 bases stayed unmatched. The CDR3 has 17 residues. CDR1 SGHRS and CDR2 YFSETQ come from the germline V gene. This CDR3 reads CASTRAVAGGLTNEQFF. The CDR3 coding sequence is TGCGCCAGCACCAGGGCGGTAGCGGGGGGCCTTACGAATGAGCAGTTCTTC.

CDR3 amino acids: CASTLPGGDTQYF. The CDR3 DNA is TGTGCCAGCACCCTCCCGGGGGGCGATACGCAGTATTTT. The V and J genes are TRBV2 and TRBJ2-3; D perhaps matches TRBD2 (7 bases). The CDR3 covers 13 residues. The V end lost 7 bases, the J end lost 6 bases, and 14 bases lay between the germline ends. Germline-derived CDR1 and CDR2 are SNHLY and FYNNEI. Supplemented by reference TRBV2 and TRBJ2-3, the full variable domain reads EPEVTQTPSHQVTQMGQEVILRCVPISNHLYFYWYRQILGQKVEFLVSFYNNEISEKSEIFDDQFSVERPDGSNFTLKIRSTKLEDSAMYFCASTLPGGDTQYFGPGTRLTVL.

CDR3 coding DNA: TGTGCCAGCACCCGTCACAGGGGAGGGGAGTACTTC. This sequence encodes CASTRHRGGEYF. The chain employs TRBV2 and TRBJ2-4; D possibly matches TRBD1 or TRBD2 (7 bases each). Germline assignment: CDR1 SNHLY and CDR2 FYNNEI. V dropped 7 bases and J dropped 14 bases, with 18 bases sitting between them. This CDR3 spans 12 amino acids.

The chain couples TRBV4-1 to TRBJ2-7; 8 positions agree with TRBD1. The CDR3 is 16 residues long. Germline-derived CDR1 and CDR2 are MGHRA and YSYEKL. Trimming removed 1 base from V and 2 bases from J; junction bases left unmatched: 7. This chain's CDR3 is CASSQAPGTGPYEQYF. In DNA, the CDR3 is TGCGCCAGCAGCCAAGCCCCCGGGACAGGCCCCTACGAGCAGTACTTC.

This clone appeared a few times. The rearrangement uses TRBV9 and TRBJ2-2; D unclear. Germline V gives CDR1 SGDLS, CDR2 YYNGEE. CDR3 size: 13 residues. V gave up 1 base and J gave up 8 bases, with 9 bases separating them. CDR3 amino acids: CASSVWNAGELFF. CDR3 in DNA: TGTGCCAGCAGCGTATGGAACGCAGGGGAGCTGTTTTTT.